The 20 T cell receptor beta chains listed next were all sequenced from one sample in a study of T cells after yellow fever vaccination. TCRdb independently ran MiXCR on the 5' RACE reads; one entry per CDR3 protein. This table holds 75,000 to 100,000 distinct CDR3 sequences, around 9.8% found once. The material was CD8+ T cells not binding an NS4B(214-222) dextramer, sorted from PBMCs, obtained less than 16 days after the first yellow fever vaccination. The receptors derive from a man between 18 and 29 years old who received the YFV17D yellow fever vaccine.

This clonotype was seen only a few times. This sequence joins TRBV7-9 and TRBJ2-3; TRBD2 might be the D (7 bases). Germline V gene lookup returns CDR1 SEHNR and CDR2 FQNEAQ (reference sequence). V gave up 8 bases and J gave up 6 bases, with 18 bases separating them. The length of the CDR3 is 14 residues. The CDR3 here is CASGWGGRRDTQYF. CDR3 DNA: TGTGCCAGCGGATGGGGGGGCCGGAGGGATACGCAGTATTTT.

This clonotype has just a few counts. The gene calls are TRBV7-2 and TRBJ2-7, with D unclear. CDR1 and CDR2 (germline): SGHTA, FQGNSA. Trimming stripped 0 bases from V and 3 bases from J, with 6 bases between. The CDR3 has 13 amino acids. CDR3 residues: CASSLAELYEQYV. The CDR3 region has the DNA TGTGCCAGCAGCTTAGCGGAACTCTACGAGCAGTACGTC.

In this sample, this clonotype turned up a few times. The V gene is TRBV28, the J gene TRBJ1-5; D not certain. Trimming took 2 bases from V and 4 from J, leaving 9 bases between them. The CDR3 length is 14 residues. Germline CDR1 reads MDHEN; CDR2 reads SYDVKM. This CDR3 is CASSLGGWNQPQHF. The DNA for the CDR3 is TGTGCCAGCAGTTTAGGCGGGTGGAATCAGCCCCAGCATTTT. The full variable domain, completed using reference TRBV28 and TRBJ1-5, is DVKVTQSSRYLVKRTGEKVFLECVQDMDHENMFWYRQDPGLGLRLIYFSYDVKMKEKGDIPEGYSVSREKKERFSLILESASTNQTSMYLCASSLGGWNQPQHFGDGTRLSIL.

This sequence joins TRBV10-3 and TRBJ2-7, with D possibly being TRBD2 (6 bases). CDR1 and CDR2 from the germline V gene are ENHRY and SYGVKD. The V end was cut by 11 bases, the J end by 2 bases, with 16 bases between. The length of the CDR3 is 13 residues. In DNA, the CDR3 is TGTGCCCTGGGGAGGCAGGGAACCTACGAGCAGTACTTC. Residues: CALGRQGTYEQYF.

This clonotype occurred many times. CDR3 protein: CASSYSGDYEQYF. The CDR3 region has the DNA TGTGCCAGCAGTTACTCAGGGGACTACGAGCAGTACTTC. This chain joins TRBV6-5 and TRBJ2-7; tentatively, D is TRBD1 (5 bases). Germline CDR1 reads MNHEY; CDR2 reads SVGAGI. The length of the CDR3 is 13 residues. V was pared by 0 bases and J by 3 bases, with 6 bases between.

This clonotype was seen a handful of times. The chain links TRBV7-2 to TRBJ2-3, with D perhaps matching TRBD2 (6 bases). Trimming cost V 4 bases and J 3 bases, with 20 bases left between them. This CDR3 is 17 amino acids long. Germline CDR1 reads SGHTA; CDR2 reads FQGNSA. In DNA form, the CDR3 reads TGTGCCAGCAGCTCGACCGTGCGGGGCCCGGGGACAGATACGCAGTATTTT. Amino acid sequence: CASSSTVRGPGTDTQYF.

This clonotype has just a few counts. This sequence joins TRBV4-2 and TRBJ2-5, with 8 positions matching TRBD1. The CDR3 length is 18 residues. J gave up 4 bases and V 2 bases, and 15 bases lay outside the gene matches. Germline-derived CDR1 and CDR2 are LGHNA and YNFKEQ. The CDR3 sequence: CASSQRSPGTGSRETQYF. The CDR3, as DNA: TGTGCCAGCAGCCAACGTTCCCCCGGGACAGGCTCCAGAGAGACCCAGTACTTC.

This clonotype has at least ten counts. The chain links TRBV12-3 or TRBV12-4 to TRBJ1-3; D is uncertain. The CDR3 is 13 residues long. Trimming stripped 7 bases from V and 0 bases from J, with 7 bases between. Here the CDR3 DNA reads TGTGCCAGCACCATAAGCTCTGGAAACACCATATATTTT. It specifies CASTISSGNTIYF.

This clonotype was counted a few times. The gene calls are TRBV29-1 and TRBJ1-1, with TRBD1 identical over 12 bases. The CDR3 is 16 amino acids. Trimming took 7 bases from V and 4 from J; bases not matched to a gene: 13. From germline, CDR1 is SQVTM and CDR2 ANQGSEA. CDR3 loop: CSGLGTGGSLSTEAFF. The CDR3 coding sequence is TGCAGCGGGCTCGGGACAGGGGGCTCTCTGAGCACTGAAGCTTTCTTT.

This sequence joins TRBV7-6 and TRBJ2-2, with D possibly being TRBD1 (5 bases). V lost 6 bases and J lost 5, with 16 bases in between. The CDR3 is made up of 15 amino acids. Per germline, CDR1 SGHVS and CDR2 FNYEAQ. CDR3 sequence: CASRTGTGPTGELFF. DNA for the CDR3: TGTGCCAGCAGGACGGGTACAGGTCCAACCGGGGAGCTGTTTTTT.

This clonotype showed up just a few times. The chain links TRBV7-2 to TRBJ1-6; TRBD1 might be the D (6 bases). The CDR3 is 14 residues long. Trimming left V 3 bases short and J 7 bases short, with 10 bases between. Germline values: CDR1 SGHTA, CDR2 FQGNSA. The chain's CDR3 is CASSFGGPNSPLHF. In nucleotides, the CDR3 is TGTGCCAGCAGCTTCGGGGGCCCAAATTCACCCCTCCACTTT. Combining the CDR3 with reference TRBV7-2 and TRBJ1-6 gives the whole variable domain GAGVSQSPSNKVTEKGKDVELRCDPISGHTALYWYRQSLGQGLEFLIYFQGNSAPDKSGLPSDRFSAERTGGSVSTLTIQRTQQEDSAVYLCASSFGGPNSPLHFGNGTRLTVT.

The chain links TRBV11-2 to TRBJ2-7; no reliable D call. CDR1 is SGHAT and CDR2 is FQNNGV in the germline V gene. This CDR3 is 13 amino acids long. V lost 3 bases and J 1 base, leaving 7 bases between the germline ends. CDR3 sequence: CASSLAASYEQYF. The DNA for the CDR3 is TGTGCCAGCAGCTTGGCCGCGTCCTACGAGCAGTACTTC.

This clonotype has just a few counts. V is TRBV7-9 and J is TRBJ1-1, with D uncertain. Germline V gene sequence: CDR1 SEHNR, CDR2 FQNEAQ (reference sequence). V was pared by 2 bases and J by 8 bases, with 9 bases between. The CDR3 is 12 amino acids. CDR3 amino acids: CASSLPSLEAFF. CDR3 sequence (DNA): TGTGCCAGCAGCTTACCCTCTTTAGAAGCTTTCTTT.

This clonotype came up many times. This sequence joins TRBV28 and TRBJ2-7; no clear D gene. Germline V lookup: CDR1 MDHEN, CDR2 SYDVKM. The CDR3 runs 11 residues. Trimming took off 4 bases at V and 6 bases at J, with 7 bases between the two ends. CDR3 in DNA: TGTGCCAGCAGTTGGCTCGCCGAGCAGTACTTC. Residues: CASSWLAEQYF.

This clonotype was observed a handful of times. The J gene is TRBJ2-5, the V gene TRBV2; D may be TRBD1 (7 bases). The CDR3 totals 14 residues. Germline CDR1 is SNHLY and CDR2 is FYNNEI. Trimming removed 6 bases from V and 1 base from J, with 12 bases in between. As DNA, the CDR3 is TGTGCCAGCAGGGGGGGACAGATCCAAGAGACCCAGTACTTC. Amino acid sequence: CASRGGQIQETQYF.

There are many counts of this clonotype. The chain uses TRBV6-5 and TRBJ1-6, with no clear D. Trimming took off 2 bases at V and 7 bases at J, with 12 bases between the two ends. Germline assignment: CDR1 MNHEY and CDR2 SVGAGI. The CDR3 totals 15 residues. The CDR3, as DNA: TGTGCCAGCAGTTACGTGGCAGGCGAGAATTCACCCCTCCACTTT. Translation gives CASSYVAGENSPLHF.

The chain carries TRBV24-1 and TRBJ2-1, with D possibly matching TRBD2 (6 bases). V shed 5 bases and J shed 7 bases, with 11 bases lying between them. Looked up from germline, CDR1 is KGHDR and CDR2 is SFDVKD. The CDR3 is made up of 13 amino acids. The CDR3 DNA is TGTGCCACCAGTGCTAGCGCCCAAAATGAGCAGTTCTTC. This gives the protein CATSASAQNEQFF.

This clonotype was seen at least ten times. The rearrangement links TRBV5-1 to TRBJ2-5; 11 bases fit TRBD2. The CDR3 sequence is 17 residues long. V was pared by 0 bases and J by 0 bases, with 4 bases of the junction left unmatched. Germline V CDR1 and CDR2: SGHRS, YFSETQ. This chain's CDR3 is CASSLDSSGGYQETQYF. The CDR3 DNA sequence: TGCGCCAGCAGCTTGGATTCTAGCGGGGGGTACCAAGAGACCCAGTACTTC.

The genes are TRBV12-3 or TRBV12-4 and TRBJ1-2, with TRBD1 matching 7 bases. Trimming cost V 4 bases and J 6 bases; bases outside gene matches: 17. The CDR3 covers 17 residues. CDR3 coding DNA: TGTGCCAGCAGTTCCCTCCGGACAGGATTGAGGTGGGATGGCTACACCTTC. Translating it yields CASSSLRTGLRWDGYTF.

The DNA for the CDR3 is TGTGCCAGCAGTTTCGGACAGGTGAACACTGAAGCTTTCTTT. Amino acid sequence: CASSFGQVNTEAFF. The chain joins TRBV27 to TRBJ1-1, with TRBD1 matching 7 bases. Germline V gives CDR1 MNHEY, CDR2 SMNVEV (reference sequence). The CDR3 covers 14 residues. V lost 3 bases, J lost 0 bases, and 1 base stayed unmatched.